The source of this TCR beta chain is a study of breast tumors, draining lymph nodes, adjacent tissues. This CDR3 contains 13 residues. V dropped 1 base and J dropped 6 bases, with 7 bases sitting between them. CDR1 is SGHAT and CDR2 is FQNNGV in the germline V gene. On this clonotype: Its antigen remains unidentified.

Study-wide results and limits: Tumor and nontumor repertoires were significantly more similar in luminal-like than in basal-like breast cancer. That most tumor T cells come from lymph nodes remained unproven. Tumor repertoires ranked between lymph nodes and nontumor tissue in diversity, with V and J gene preferences.

TCRdb processed the multiplex PCR reads anew with MiXCR; each CDR3 protein has one entry. The sample has approximately 15,000 distinct CDR3 sequences, 55% to 75% seen once. Specimen: tumor-adjacent breast tissue. The rearrangement uses TRBV11-2 and TRBJ1-5; no definite D call. The clonotype comes from a female donor with breast cancer. Some clones in this sample may be carry-over from other donors' samples. CDR3 protein: CASSLASGQPQHF. CDR3 sequence (DNA): TGTGCCAGCAGCTTAGCAAGCGGTCAGCCCCAGCATTTT.